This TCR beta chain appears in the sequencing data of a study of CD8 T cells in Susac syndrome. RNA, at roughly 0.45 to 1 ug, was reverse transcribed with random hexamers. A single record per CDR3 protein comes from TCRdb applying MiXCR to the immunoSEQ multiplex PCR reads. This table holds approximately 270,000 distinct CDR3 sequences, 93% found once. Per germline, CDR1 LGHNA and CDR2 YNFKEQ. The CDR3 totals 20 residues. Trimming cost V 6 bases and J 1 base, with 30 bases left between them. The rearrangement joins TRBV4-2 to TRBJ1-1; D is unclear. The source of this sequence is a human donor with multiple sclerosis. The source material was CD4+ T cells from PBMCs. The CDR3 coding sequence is TGTGCCAGCAGTCAGGACCGGATCGGGTCCGGACGGGCTAGGAACACTGAAGCTTTCTTT. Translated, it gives CASSQDRIGSGRARNTEAFF.